There are a few counts of the clone carrying this T cell receptor (beta chain). Its antigen is still unknown. The sample originates from a study of beta chain features in type 1 diabetes. Study conclusions and caveats: In every one of the four CD4+ subsets, TCRB CDR3s were moderately but significantly shorter in Type 1 diabetes patients.

As every portion of the isolated RNA was reverse transcribed, the sequencing read expressed TCRB transcripts. TCRdb's copy holds only in-frame clones and misses some; the assay was immunoSEQ multiplex PCR. Of 860,000 or so clones detected, about a sixth appear once; the ten largest clones hold about 0.025%. The junction had 11 bases not matched to a gene; V was cut back by 4 bases and J by 7 bases. The V gene's germline CDR1 is SQVTM and CDR2 ANQGSEA. The CDR3 has 15 residues. Based on CD45RO/CCR7/CD25/CD127/CD95/CD27, CD4+ regulatory, stem cell-like memory, naive and central memory cells were sorted.

The gene calls are TRBV29-1 and TRBJ2-1, with 9 bases aligning to TRBD1. The material sequenced was naive CD4+ T cells from blood. This TCR derives from a woman under 30 in good health. The chain's CDR3 is CSVGTSGQGRNEQFF. The CDR3 region has the DNA TGCAGCGTTGGGACCTCGGGACAGGGAAGAAATGAGCAGTTCTTC.